Below, 23 T cell receptor beta chains from the same sample are listed, as sequenced in a study of blood T cell repertoires in COVID-19. The repertoire was sequenced with immunoSEQ multiplex PCR; TCRdb's copy has only in-frame clones and lacks some. The sample has around 200,000 clones; 70% to 90% are singletons. The sequenced sample consisted of peripheral blood. The receptors come from a human donor with active or convalescent COVID-19. The donor label of this sample is uncertain.

V usage is TRBV6-5 and J usage is TRBJ1-1; perhaps TRBD1 as D (6 bases). Trimming pared 2 bases from V and 1 base from J, leaving 14 bases between. CDR1 is MNHEY, CDR2 SVGAGI, per germline. CDR3 length equals 16 residues. The CDR3 spells CASSYTLRGKNTEAFF. In DNA form, the CDR3 reads TGTGCCAGCAGTTACACCCTGAGGGGGAAGAACACTGAAGCTTTCTTT.

In this sample, this clone turned up once. The chain combines TRBV7-3 with TRBJ2-1; 8 bases are shared with TRBD1. Germline lookup yields CDR1 SGHTA and CDR2 FQGTGA. The CDR3 has 11 amino acids. Trimming took 4 bases from V and 15 from J; bases not matched to a gene: 5. In nucleotides, the CDR3 is TGTGCCAGCAGCTCTGGACAGGGTCTGTTCTTC. Encoded protein: CASSSGQGLFF.

The V and J genes are TRBV11-3 and TRBJ2-5; 7 positions agree with TRBD1. The germline V gene encodes CDR1 SGHNT and CDR2 YENEEA. With V trimmed by 4 bases and J by 2 bases, 4 bases remained unmatched. The CDR3 extends over 14 amino acids. In DNA form, the CDR3 reads TGTGCCAGCAGCTCGTTACAGGGGCAAGAGACCCAGTACTTC. Protein: CASSSLQGQETQYF. The variable domain in full, with the rest retrieved from reference TRBV11-3 and TRBJ2-5, is EAGVVQSPRYKIIEKKQPVAFWCNPISGHNTLYWYLQNLGQGPELLIRYENEEAVDDSQLPKDRFSAERLKGVDSTLKIQPAELGDSAVYLCASSSLQGQETQYFGPGTRLLVL.

The chain uses TRBV13 and TRBJ2-7, with unresolved D. Germline V lookup: CDR1 PRHDT, CDR2 FYEKMQ (reference sequence). Trimming removed 0 bases from V and 6 bases from J, with 6 bases in between. This CDR3 region has 12 residues. CDR3 DNA: TGTGCCAGCAGCTTAGGCCCCTTCGAGCAGTACTTC. It translates to CASSLGPFEQYF.

The chain couples TRBV12-3 or TRBV12-4 to TRBJ2-7; no clear D. Between the trimmed V and J ends, which lost 1 base and 0 bases, there was a span of 4 bases. This CDR3 is 13 amino acids long. The CDR3 is CASSLVNSYEQYF. CDR3 coding DNA: TGTGCCAGCAGTTTAGTAAACTCCTACGAGCAGTACTTC.

This chain joins TRBV4-1 and TRBJ1-1; weak D call: TRBD1 (6 bases). Germline assignment: CDR1 MGHRA and CDR2 YSYEKL. This CDR3 is 13 amino acids long. V lost 5 bases and J lost 4, with 11 bases in between. CDR3 coding DNA: TGCGCCAGCAGCTACAGGGAGTCCACTGAAGCTTTCTTT. Its translation: CASSYRESTEAFF.

This sequence joins TRBV6-2 or TRBV6-3 and TRBJ2-7; 9 positions match TRBD2. Germline V gene data show CDR1 as MNHEY and CDR2 as SVGEGT. Trimming at V came to 3 bases and at J to 3 bases, leaving 6 bases not matched to a gene. The CDR3 consists of 15 residues. For the CDR3, the DNA is TGTGCCAGCAGTTATAGCGGGGGACCCTTCTACGAGCAGTACTTC. This translates into CASSYSGGPFYEQYF.

Only a few counts were recorded for this clone. The sample holds other DNA sequences that translate to the same CDR3. The CDR3 is CASSPTDTQYF. The CDR3 nucleotides are TGTGCCAGCAGCCCGACAGATACGCAGTATTTT. V usage is TRBV12-3 or TRBV12-4 and J usage is TRBJ2-3; D is undetermined. The CDR3 contains 11 residues. The V end lost 6 bases, the J end lost 3 bases, and 4 bases lay between the germline ends.

This rearrangement joins TRBV18 to TRBJ2-5; possible D gene TRBD1, 7 bases. This CDR3 has 14 amino acids. Per germline, CDR1 KGHSH and CDR2 LQKENI. Trimming left V 0 bases short and J 5 bases short, with 10 bases between. CDR3 coding DNA: TGTGCCAGCTCACCACCACAGGGGAGGGAGACCCAGTACTTC. Its protein product is CASSPPQGRETQYF. The whole variable domain, filled in from reference TRBV18 and TRBJ2-5, reads NAGVMQNPRHLVRRRGQEARLRCSPMKGHSHVYWYRQLPEEGLKFMVYLQKENIIDESGMPKERFSAEFPKEGPSILRIQQVVRGDSAAYFCASSPPQGRETQYFGPGTRLLVL.

The chain combines TRBV4-2 with TRBJ2-7, with TRBD1 matching 9 bases. Germline assignment: CDR1 LGHNA and CDR2 YNFKEQ. The CDR3 spans 16 residues. Trimming at V came to 3 bases and at J to 0 bases, leaving 6 bases not matched to a gene. The CDR3 region has the DNA TGTGCCAGCAGCCAGGACGGGACAGGGAGCTCCTACGAGCAGTACTTC. Translated, it gives CASSQDGTGSSYEQYF.

The chain combines TRBV7-9 with TRBJ2-7; 7 bases are shared with TRBD2. Unmatched junction bases numbered 8, after V lost 1 base and J lost 5 bases. This CDR3 contains 15 residues. Germline values: CDR1 SEHNR, CDR2 FQNEAQ (reference sequence). The CDR3: CASSLVRGSGDEQYF. DNA of the CDR3: TGTGCCAGCAGCTTAGTACGCGGGAGCGGAGACGAGCAGTACTTC.

V usage is TRBV4-1 and J usage is TRBJ2-7, with unresolved D. Germline CDR1 MGHRA, CDR2 YSYEKL. V lost 1 base to trimming and J lost 2 bases, with 9 bases between them. This CDR3 contains 14 residues. CDR3 DNA sequence: TGCGCCAGCAGCCAAGGAGACACTCCCTACGAGCAGTACTTC. As protein: CASSQGDTPYEQYF.

The gene calls are TRBV9 and TRBJ1-3; maybe TRBD1 (6 bases). The CDR3 runs 14 residues. Germline values: CDR1 SGDLS, CDR2 YYNGEE. Trimming cost V 4 bases and J 3 bases, with 11 bases left between them. The CDR3 coding sequence is TGTGCCAGCAGCCTACAGGGTTATGGAAACACCATATATTTT. Translated: CASSLQGYGNTIYF.

This chain connects TRBV20-1 to TRBJ2-7; 7 bases align to TRBD1. The V gene's germline CDR1 is DFQATT and CDR2 SNEGSKA (reference sequence). The trim removed 3 bases at V and 5 bases at J, leaving 7 bases unmatched. The CDR3 runs to 13 residues. The chain's CDR3 is CSASSSTGNEQYF. As DNA, the CDR3 is TGCAGTGCTAGTTCATCGACAGGGAACGAGCAGTACTTC.

This chain uses TRBV19 with TRBJ2-2, with D tentatively TRBD2 (5 bases). The germline V gene encodes CDR1 LNHDA and CDR2 SQIVND (reference sequence). The V gene lost 7 bases and the J gene lost 2 bases, with 8 bases spanning the gap. This CDR3 spans 13 amino acids. In DNA, the CDR3 is TGTGCCAGTACGGGGTTCAACACCGGGGAGCTGTTTTTT. Encoded protein: CASTGFNTGELFF.

The chain carries TRBV2 and TRBJ2-5; 8 nucleotides agree with TRBD2. CDR3 size: 15 residues. Germline trimming cut 4 bases from V and 3 bases from J; bases unmatched to any gene: 7. CDR1 is SNHLY and CDR2 is FYNNEI in the germline V gene. CDR3 loop: CASSGLSGREETQYF. As DNA, the CDR3 is TGTGCCAGCAGTGGGTTAAGCGGGAGAGAAGAGACCCAGTACTTC. Full variable domain (outside the CDR3, taken from reference TRBV2 and TRBJ2-5): EPEVTQTPSHQVTQMGQEVILRCVPISNHLYFYWYRQILGQKVEFLVSFYNNEISEKSEIFDDQFSVERPDGSNFTLKIRSTKLEDSAMYFCASSGLSGREETQYFGPGTRLLVL.

This clone was found a few times. V gene TRBV7-6 combines with J gene TRBJ2-3; 14 bases align to TRBD2. Germline V gene sequence: CDR1 SGHVS, CDR2 FNYEAQ. The V segment lost 4 bases and the J segment 3 bases; nucleotides outside the gene matches: 9. The CDR3 is made up of 18 amino acids. The CDR3 reads CASSYGTSGSFLTDTQYF. The CDR3 region has the DNA TGTGCCAGCAGCTATGGGACTAGCGGGAGTTTCCTAACAGATACGCAGTATTTT.

This clone was picked up one time. The chain has TRBV5-6 and TRBJ1-1; possibly TRBD1 for D (6 bases). Germline-derived CDR1 and CDR2 are SGHDT and YYEEEE. Trimming cost V 7 bases and J 4 bases, with 23 bases left between them. This CDR3 is 16 amino acids long. CDR3 amino acids: CASQKGGGLFVTEAFF. CDR3 DNA sequence: TGTGCCAGCCAAAAGGGCGGGGGGCTATTCGTCACTGAAGCTTTCTTT.

V and J are TRBV6-1 and TRBJ2-1, with 10 positions matching TRBD2. Looked up from germline, CDR1 is MNHNS and CDR2 is SASEGT. This CDR3 region has 16 residues. J lost 6 bases, V lost 2 bases, and 7 bases had no gene match. The CDR3 protein is CASSELSGRGLNEQFF. DNA of the CDR3: TGTGCCAGCAGTGAACTAAGCGGGAGGGGCCTCAATGAGCAGTTCTTC.

This clone was recorded only once. CDR3 sequence reads: CASGSPAGSYNEQFF. CDR3 nucleotide sequence: TGTGCTAGTGGTTCCCCGGCGGGCTCCTACAATGAGCAGTTCTTC. V gene TRBV12-5 combines with J gene TRBJ2-1, with D possibly TRBD2 on 5 matching bases. Trimming stripped 4 bases from V and 0 bases from J, with 10 bases between. Germline-derived CDR1 and CDR2 are LGHNT and FRNRAP. The CDR3 is 15 residues long. The full variable domain, rest sourced from reference TRBV12-5 and TRBJ2-1, is DARVTQTPRHKVTEMGQEVTMRCQPILGHNTVFWYRQTMMQGLELLAYFRNRAPLDDSGMPKDRFSAEMPDATLATLKIQPSEPRDSAVYFCASGSPAGSYNEQFFGPGTRLTVL.

In this sample, this clone turned up once. V usage is TRBV12-5 and J usage is TRBJ2-7; perhaps TRBD2 as D (5 bases). This CDR3 comprises 13 residues. Germline CDR1 reads LGHNT; CDR2 reads FRNRAP. Deletions cut 7 bases from V and 0 bases from J, with 10 bases between. CDR3 DNA: TGTGCTAGTGACGCCCGGGACTCCTACGAGCAGTACTTC. Protein product: CASDARDSYEQYF.

This clone was detected only a few times. The gene calls are TRBV19 and TRBJ2-3; D call uncertain. The CDR3 is 16 amino acids. From germline, CDR1 is LNHDA and CDR2 SQIVND (reference sequence). V dropped 0 bases and J dropped 2 bases, with 12 bases sitting between them. The CDR3 loop is CASSIDLGGTTDTQYF. CDR3 nucleotide sequence: TGTGCCAGTAGTATAGATCTCGGCGGAACCACAGATACGCAGTATTTT. Variable domain in full (rest from reference TRBV19 and TRBJ2-3): DGGITQSPKYLFRKEGQNVTLSCEQNLNHDAMYWYRQDPGQGLRLIYYSQIVNDFQKGDIAEGYSVSREKKESFPLTVTSAQKNPTAFYLCASSIDLGGTTDTQYFGPGTRLTVL.

V is TRBV30 and J is TRBJ2-7; 8 bases are shared with TRBD1. The CDR3 contains 13 residues. The germline V gene encodes CDR1 GTSNPN and CDR2 SVGIG (reference sequence). Trimming cost V 5 bases and J 2 bases; bases outside gene matches: 5. This chain's CDR3 is CAWSDRGTYEQYF. The CDR3 bases are TGTGCCTGGTCAGACAGGGGTACCTACGAGCAGTACTTC. Filled out from reference TRBV30 and TRBJ2-7, the complete variable domain reads SQTIHQWPATLVQPVGSPLSLECTVEGTSNPNLYWYRQAAGRGLQLLFYSVGIGQISSEVPQNLSASRPQDRQFILSSKKLLLSDSGFYLCAWSDRGTYEQYFGPGTRLTVT.